This paragraph reports one T cell receptor beta chain. V lost 2 bases, J lost 5 bases, and 7 bases stayed unmatched. The CDR3 is 15 amino acids. Germline values: CDR1 MNHEY, CDR2 SMNVEV (reference sequence). This sample was included in a study of OX40 agonist ivuxolimab in advanced cancers. Libraries were prepared by immunoSEQ multiplex PCR; TCRdb keeps only in-frame clonotypes and omits some of them. Here the sample spans roughly 42,000 clones, 85% to 95% being singletons. Here the sequenced sample was CD4+ or CD8+ T cells sorted from blood, taken in a trial of the OX40 agonist ivuxolimab. The J gene is TRBJ2-5, the V gene TRBV27; 8 nucleotides agree with TRBD1. The TCR was taken from an adult with an advanced solid tumor such as melanoma, head and neck, liver or kidney cancer. The CDR3 sequence is CASSLGQGAVETQYF. The CDR3 bases are TGTGCCAGCAGTTTAGGGCAGGGGGCGGTGGAGACCCAGTACTTC.